This TCR beta chain came from a study of metastatic and nonmetastatic thyroid tumors. Study details: Comparison of repertoires was carried out across blood and tumor or nodule tissue from malignant and benign thyroid patients.

TCRdb re-called clones via MiXCR from the PCR reads. This table holds some 16,000 clones, roughly a quarter found once. The CDR3 spans 15 residues. The germline gives CDR1 SGHKS, CDR2 YYEKEE (reference sequence). The ends lost 4 bases at V and 12 bases at J; junction bases unmatched: 19. Each patient went into thyroid surgery without having received any treatment. Sequencing used tumor tissue. This TCR came from a female donor with papillary thyroid cancer or a benign thyroid nodule (not recorded which). Some clones in this sample may be carry-over from other donors' samples. J is TRBJ2-7 and V is TRBV5-5, with TRBD2 identical over 7 bases. Here the CDR3 reads CASSRISGLCGEGYF. The DNA for the CDR3 is TGTGCCAGCAGCCGAATCTCGGGACTATGTGGAGAGGGGTACTTC.